Presented here are 12 T cell receptor beta chains from one specimen sequenced in a study of CD8 T cells in ankylosing spondylitis. TCRdb recomputed calls from the 5' RACE reads with MiXCR, one row per CDR3 protein. The repertoire consists of about 36,000 distinct CDR3 sequences, with 4.5% to 6% occurring once and the leading ten covering about 12%. What was sequenced was blood, either unsorted or a sorted T cell fraction (not recorded which). These receptors all come from a male donor with ankylosing spondylitis or in good health (not recorded which).

This clonotype was detected ten times or more. This sequence joins TRBV2 and TRBJ1-1; 8 bases match TRBD1. V lost 5 bases and J lost 4; bases outside the gene matches: 3. Germline V gene lookup returns CDR1 SNHLY and CDR2 FYNNEI. This CDR3 region has 13 residues. The CDR3 region is CASSPTGGTEAFF. As DNA, the CDR3 is TGTGCCAGCAGTCCTACAGGGGGCACTGAAGCTTTCTTT. Full variable domain (rest looked up from reference TRBV2 and TRBJ1-1): EPEVTQTPSHQVTQMGQEVILRCVPISNHLYFYWYRQILGQKVEFLVSFYNNEISEKSEIFDDQFSVERPDGSNFTLKIRSTKLEDSAMYFCASSPTGGTEAFFGQGTRLTVV.

There are many counts of this clonotype. J is TRBJ1-1 and V is TRBV5-1, with a tentative D call TRBD1 (6 bases). Trimming left V 3 bases short and J 1 base short, with 10 bases between. The CDR3 totals 14 residues. In germline, CDR1 is SGHRS, CDR2 YFSETQ. CDR3 sequence reads: CASSSDRSNTEAFF. CDR3 nucleotide sequence: TGCGCCAGCAGCTCGGACAGATCGAACACTGAAGCTTTCTTT.

This clonotype was counted ten times or more. The gene calls are TRBV5-1 and TRBJ2-6; no reliable D call. The CDR3 has 14 amino acids. Deletions cut 3 bases from V and 3 bases from J, with 7 bases between. Per the germline V gene, CDR1 is SGHRS and CDR2 is YFSETQ. CDR3 region: CASSSYGGANVLTF. The CDR3 region has the DNA TGCGCCAGCAGCTCATACGGTGGGGCCAACGTCCTGACTTTC.

There are many counts of this clonotype. This chain connects TRBV5-1 to TRBJ2-2, with no clear D. The CDR3 runs to 14 residues. Trimming cost V 5 bases and J 0 bases, with 8 bases left between them. Germline V lookup: CDR1 SGHRS, CDR2 YFSETQ. The CDR3 DNA reads as TGCGCCAGCAGAGGAAACCCGAACACCGGGGAGCTGTTTTTT. It encodes CASRGNPNTGELFF.

The J gene is TRBJ1-5, the V gene TRBV28, with 9 nucleotides matching TRBD1. V was clipped by 2 bases and J by 0 bases; unmatched bases: 11. The CDR3 contains 19 residues. Germline loops: CDR1 MDHEN, CDR2 SYDVKM. CDR3 sequence: CASSLVDRGEIYSNQPQHF. Here the CDR3 DNA reads TGTGCCAGCAGTTTAGTGGACAGGGGAGAAATCTATAGCAATCAGCCCCAGCATTTT. Based on the CDR3 plus reference TRBV28 and TRBJ1-5, the full variable domain is DVKVTQSSRYLVKRTGEKVFLECVQDMDHENMFWYRQDPGLGLRLIYFSYDVKMKEKGDIPEGYSVSREKKERFSLILESASTNQTSMYLCASSLVDRGEIYSNQPQHFGDGTRLSIL.

Ten or more counts support this clonotype. V is TRBV5-1 and J is TRBJ2-1; 11 positions agree with TRBD2. Germline CDR1 reads SGHRS; CDR2 reads YFSETQ. This CDR3 has 16 amino acids. The V segment lost 4 bases and the J segment 4 bases; nucleotides outside the gene matches: 7. CDR3 loop: CASSPTGTSGYNEQFF. The CDR3 nucleotides are TGCGCCAGCAGCCCAACCGGGACTAGCGGATACAATGAGCAGTTCTTC.

This clonotype was counted ten times or more. This chain links TRBV15 with TRBJ2-1; D gene ambiguous. V dropped 4 bases and J dropped 2 bases, with 9 bases sitting between them. The CDR3 covers 14 residues. Germline CDR1 is LNHNV and CDR2 is YYDKDF (reference sequence). CDR3 coding DNA: TGTGCCACCAGCACAGGAGTAGCCTACAATGAGCAGTTCTTC. It yields the protein CATSTGVAYNEQFF. Using reference TRBV15 and TRBJ2-1 for the parts outside the CDR3, the full variable domain is DAMVIQNPRYQVTQFGKPVTLSCSQTLNHNVMYWYQQKSSQAPKLLFHYYDKDFNNEADTPDNFQSRRPNTSFCFLDIRSPGLGDTAMYLCATSTGVAYNEQFFGPGTRLTVL.

This clonotype was seen many times. This sequence joins TRBV4-3 and TRBJ2-5; tentatively, D is TRBD2 (7 bases). This CDR3 has 14 residues. From germline, CDR1 is LGHNA and CDR2 YSLEER. Trimming cost V 0 bases and J 5 bases, with 10 bases left between them. CDR3 sequence: CASSQEGGLETQYF. The CDR3 DNA is TGCGCCAGCAGCCAAGAGGGGGGGCTGGAGACCCAGTACTTC.

This clonotype was counted a few times. The V and J genes are TRBV18 and TRBJ2-1; weak D call: TRBD1 (6 bases). Germline V gene sequence: CDR1 KGHSH, CDR2 LQKENI. The CDR3 length is 11 residues. V was cut by 4 bases and J by 9 bases, with 7 bases left in between. CDR3 DNA sequence: TGTGCCAGCTCACAACAGGGTGAGCAGTTCTTC. Its protein product is CASSQQGEQFF. The entire variable domain, with the rest obtained from reference TRBV18 and TRBJ2-1, is as follows: NAGVMQNPRHLVRRRGQEARLRCSPMKGHSHVYWYRQLPEEGLKFMVYLQKENIIDESGMPKERFSAEFPKEGPSILRIQQVVRGDSAAYFCASSQQGEQFFGPGTRLTVL.

This clonotype was detected many times. The genes are TRBV7-2 and TRBJ2-1; weak D call: TRBD2 (5 bases). The CDR3 is made up of 16 amino acids. Germline lookup yields CDR1 SGHTA and CDR2 FQGNSA. V gave up 0 bases and J gave up 3 bases, with 12 bases separating them. The CDR3, as DNA: TGTGCCAGCAGCTTAGCTGGAGGTACTTACTACAATGAGCAGTTCTTC. Translating it yields CASSLAGGTYYNEQFF.

Many counts were recorded for this clonotype. The chain uses TRBV6-1 and TRBJ2-4, with TRBD1 matching 11 bases. Germline V gene lookup returns CDR1 MNHNS and CDR2 SASEGT. V lost 5 bases and J lost 0; bases outside the gene matches: 6. The CDR3 covers 17 residues. CDR3 coding DNA: TGTGCCAGCAGTCGGGACAGGGGGTCCGCAGCCAAAAACATTCAGTACTTC. The encoded protein is CASSRDRGSAAKNIQYF.

Regarding this clonotype: This may be a read error, as it is one base from a much larger clone. J is TRBJ2-2 and V is TRBV19, with 7 bases aligning to TRBD2. Germline CDR1 is LNHDA and CDR2 is SQIVND (reference sequence). The CDR3 extends over 15 amino acids. CDR3 loop: CASSIGGSFTVELFF. CDR3 in DNA: TGTGCCAGTAGTATAGGCGGGAGTTTCACCGTGGAGCTGTTTTTT.